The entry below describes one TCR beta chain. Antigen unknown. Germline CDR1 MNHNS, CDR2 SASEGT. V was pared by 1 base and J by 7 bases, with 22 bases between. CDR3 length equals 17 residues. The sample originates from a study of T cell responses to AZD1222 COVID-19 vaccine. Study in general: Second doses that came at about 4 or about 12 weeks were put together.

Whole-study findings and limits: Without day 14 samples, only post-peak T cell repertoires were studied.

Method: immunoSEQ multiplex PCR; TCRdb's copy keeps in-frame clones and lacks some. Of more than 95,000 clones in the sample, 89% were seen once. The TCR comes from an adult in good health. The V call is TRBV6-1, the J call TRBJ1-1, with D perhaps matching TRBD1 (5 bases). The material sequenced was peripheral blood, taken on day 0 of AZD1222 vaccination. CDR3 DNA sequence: TGTGCCAGCAGTGAAGGCCCAGTTACGTCTCTTCAGGGTGAAGCTTTCTTT. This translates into CASSEGPVTSLQGEAFF.